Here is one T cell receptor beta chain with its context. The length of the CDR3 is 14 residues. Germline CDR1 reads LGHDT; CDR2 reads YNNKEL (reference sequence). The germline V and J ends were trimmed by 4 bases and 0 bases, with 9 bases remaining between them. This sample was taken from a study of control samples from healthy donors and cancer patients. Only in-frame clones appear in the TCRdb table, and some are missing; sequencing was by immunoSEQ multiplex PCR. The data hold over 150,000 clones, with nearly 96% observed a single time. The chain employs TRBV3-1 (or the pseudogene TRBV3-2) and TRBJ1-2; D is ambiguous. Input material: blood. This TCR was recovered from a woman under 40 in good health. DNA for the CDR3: TGTGCCAGCAGCCGGCCGGGAGCTAACTATGGCTACACCTTC. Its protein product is CASSRPGANYGYTF.